The 17 T cell receptor beta chains presented below share a single source sample, sequenced in a study of blood T cell repertoires in COVID-19. Assay: immunoSEQ multiplex PCR; the TCRdb copy retains only in-frame clones and omits some. The data contain about 190,000 clones, roughly nine tenths of them seen just once; the ten biggest clones take up about 1.1%. Material for sequencing was peripheral blood. These receptors came from a man aged 30 to 39 with acute or convalescent COVID-19.

The chain recombines TRBV30 with TRBJ1-2; no clear D gene. Trimming took off 7 bases at V and 0 bases at J, with 9 bases between the two ends. CDR3 length equals 12 residues. Germline CDR1 and CDR2: GTSNPN and SVGIG (reference sequence). The CDR3 loop reads CAFKGANYGYTF. The CDR3 region has the DNA TGTGCCTTCAAAGGAGCTAACTATGGCTACACCTTC.

The J gene is TRBJ2-7, the V gene TRBV29-1; 8 nucleotides match TRBD1. CDR1 SQVTM and CDR2 ANQGSEA come from the germline V gene. The V segment lost 6 bases and the J segment 5 bases; nucleotides outside the gene matches: 15. The CDR3 loop spans 15 amino acids. CDR3 region: CSVDGQGVGLHEQYF. The CDR3 coding sequence is TGCAGCGTCGACGGACAGGGCGTCGGCCTCCACGAGCAGTACTTC.

The V and J genes are TRBV6-1 and TRBJ2-7, with TRBD1 matching over 9 bases. V trimming: 4 bases; J trimming: 6 bases; junction bases outside the gene matches: 13. The CDR3 length is 16 residues. Germline V gives CDR1 MNHNS, CDR2 SASEGT. The CDR3 DNA reads TGTGCCAGCAGTGCGAGAACCGGGACAGGGTACTCCGAGCAGTACTTC. Its protein is CASSARTGTGYSEQYF.

The V gene is TRBV19, the J gene TRBJ2-2; D is possibly TRBD2 (5 bases). The germline V and J ends were trimmed by 7 bases and 3 bases, with 9 bases remaining between them. Germline V gene sequence: CDR1 LNHDA, CDR2 SQIVND (reference sequence). This CDR3 contains 13 residues. The CDR3 nucleotides read TGTGCCAGTATCCCGAGGGACACCGGGGAGCTGTTTTTT. Translating gives CASIPRDTGELFF.

This clone showed up just a few times. V and J are TRBV18 and TRBJ1-6; unclear D gene. The V gene lost 3 bases and the J gene lost 7 bases, with 13 bases spanning the gap. Germline assignment: CDR1 KGHSH and CDR2 LQKENI. The CDR3 consists of 15 residues. This chain's CDR3 is CASSPGGSYNSPLHF. The CDR3 DNA reads TGTGCCAGCTCACCGGGAGGGAGTTACAATTCACCCCTCCACTTT. Together with reference TRBV18 and TRBJ1-6, the CDR3 gives the full variable domain: NAGVMQNPRHLVRRRGQEARLRCSPMKGHSHVYWYRQLPEEGLKFMVYLQKENIIDESGMPKERFSAEFPKEGPSILRIQQVVRGDSAAYFCASSPGGSYNSPLHFGNGTRLTVT.

V and J are TRBV5-1 and TRBJ2-7; a possible D gene is TRBD1 (6 bases). V was trimmed by 8 bases and J by 5 bases, leaving 23 bases between them. Germline CDR1 SGHRS, CDR2 YFSETQ. The CDR3 has 15 residues. Here the CDR3 DNA reads TGCGCCAGTCCTAGAGGGGACAAAATGACGGACGAGCAGTACTTC. This sequence encodes CASPRGDKMTDEQYF.

The rearrangement links TRBV5-1 to TRBJ2-3, with TRBD1 identical over 8 bases. Looked up from germline, CDR1 is SGHRS and CDR2 is YFSETQ. Trimming took 5 bases from V and 6 from J; bases not matched to a gene: 8. The CDR3 length is 14 residues. The CDR3 loop is CASRFTGGDDTQYF. CDR3 DNA: TGCGCCAGCAGATTTACAGGGGGTGACGATACGCAGTATTTT.

This clone was detected once. The chain uses TRBV28 and TRBJ1-1, with 7 bases fitting TRBD1. Trimming removed 8 bases from V and 0 bases from J; junction bases left unmatched: 12. The CDR3 runs 16 residues. Germline V gives CDR1 MDHEN, CDR2 SYDVKM. The CDR3 is CASPSSYRGLNTEAFF. DNA for the CDR3: TGTGCCAGCCCATCTTCTTACAGGGGCTTGAACACTGAAGCTTTCTTT.

The gene calls are TRBV27 and TRBJ2-3; TRBD2 matches at 8 bases. Germline V gives CDR1 MNHEY, CDR2 SMNVEV (reference sequence). The junction had 11 bases not matched to a gene; V was cut back by 11 bases and J by 4 bases. The CDR3 covers 14 residues. CDR3 region: CAARGAGVSDTQYF. The CDR3 DNA follows: TGTGCCGCGAGAGGAGCGGGGGTTTCAGATACGCAGTATTTT.

The rearrangement links TRBV9 to TRBJ2-6; TRBD1 matches at 11 bases. Germline values: CDR1 SGDLS, CDR2 YYNGEE. Trimming removed 0 bases from V and 4 bases from J; junction bases left unmatched: 6. The CDR3 is 18 residues long. The CDR3 DNA follows: TGTGCCAGCAGCGTAGGGACAGGGGGCTCGGTGGGGGCCAACGTCCTGACTTTC. The encoded protein is CASSVGTGGSVGANVLTF.

This rearrangement joins TRBV28 to TRBJ1-2, with D uncertain. The V and J ends lost 5 bases and 4 bases respectively, with 8 bases between them. This CDR3 comprises 12 residues. Germline V gene data show CDR1 as MDHEN and CDR2 as SYDVKM. As DNA, the CDR3 is TGTGCCAGCAGTCCATTCAGCTATGGCTACACCTTC. This sequence encodes CASSPFSYGYTF.

The chain is built from TRBV11-2 and TRBJ2-2; D perhaps matches TRBD2 (5 bases). The CDR3 is 16 amino acids. V lost 3 bases and J 0 bases, leaving 11 bases between the germline ends. From germline, CDR1 is SGHAT and CDR2 FQNNGV. The CDR3 spells CASSFLSGANTGELFF. The DNA of the CDR3 is TGTGCCAGCAGCTTTTTAAGCGGTGCGAACACCGGGGAGCTGTTTTTT.

In its sample, this clone was seen once. The V and J genes are TRBV30 and TRBJ1-2; TRBD1 matches 8 bases. Germline trimming cut 0 bases from V and 6 bases from J; bases unmatched to any gene: 9. CDR3 size: 15 residues. Germline V gives CDR1 GTSNPN, CDR2 SVGIG (reference sequence). Here the CDR3 DNA reads TGTGCCTGGAGTGTCCTGACAGGGGTAATGGATGGCTACACCTTC. It yields the protein CAWSVLTGVMDGYTF.

This rearrangement joins TRBV15 to TRBJ2-2; 7 bases fit TRBD1. With 5 bases clipped from V and 1 base from J, the junction kept 13 bases outside the gene matches. Germline V gene data show CDR1 as LNHNV and CDR2 as YYDKDF (reference sequence). The CDR3 spans 18 residues. The CDR3 region has the DNA TGTGCCACCAGCGTAGGGGACAGTTTGCGGGTGAACACCGGGGAGCTGTTTTTT. Protein: CATSVGDSLRVNTGELFF.

This sequence joins TRBV4-1 and TRBJ1-2; 8 nucleotides agree with TRBD1. The V and J ends lost 2 bases and 6 bases, in that order; junction bases with no gene match: 14. CDR3 length: 17 amino acids. Germline loops: CDR1 MGHRA, CDR2 YSYEKL. The DNA of the CDR3 is TGCGCCAGCAGCCAATTTAGCTCCCGGACAGGGATCCATGGCTACACCTTC. Amino acid sequence: CASSQFSSRTGIHGYTF.

The CDR3 region has the DNA TGTGCCAGCAGCTCCCGCGCCGGGACAGGGTTCACTGAAGCTTTCTTT. Its translation is CASSSRAGTGFTEAFF. The rearrangement uses TRBV7-6 and TRBJ1-1; TRBD1 matches at 9 bases. CDR3 length equals 16 residues. Germline-derived CDR1 and CDR2 are SGHVS and FNYEAQ. Unmatched junction bases numbered 10, after V lost 4 bases and J lost 4 bases.

V usage is TRBV3-1 (or the pseudogene TRBV3-2) and J usage is TRBJ1-6, with D possibly TRBD1 on 5 matching bases. Germline V gives CDR1 LGHDT, CDR2 YNNKEL (reference sequence). The CDR3 sequence is 14 residues long. V was pared by 0 bases and J by 7 bases, with 7 bases between. CDR3 residues: CASSQEGGNSPLHF. The CDR3 DNA follows: TGTGCCAGCAGCCAAGAGGGGGGGAATTCACCCCTCCACTTT.